The rows below give T cell receptor beta chains drawn from one sample of a study of CD39 and CD103 CD8 tumor-infiltrating T cells. Profiling relied on immunoSEQ multiplex PCR, and the TCRdb table lists in-frame clones only, not all of them. The sample carries approximately 17,000 clones, around nine tenths recorded once. Input material: CD8+ T cells sorted from blood. These receptor sequences come from a human donor with head and neck squamous cell carcinoma. CDR3s include the opening cysteine and the closing phenylalanine or tryptophan. The D gene is left open where the match is weak. Size is omitted from some rows. Given values are once, few, many or a class for expanded clones.

size	D	V	J	length	CDR3	DNA
.	.	TRBV29-1	TRBJ1-2	15	CSASNWEARDYGYTF	TGCAGCGCCTCGAACTGGGAGGCCAGGGACTATGGCTACACCTTC
.	.	TRBV11-1	TRBJ2-2	16	CASSLEVETGTGELFF	TGTGCCAGCAGCTTAGAGGTGGAGACGGGCACCGGGGAGCTGTTTTTT
.	.	TRBV5-6	TRBJ1-1	14	CASSFVWGNTEAFF	TGTGCCAGCAGCTTTGTTTGGGGGAACACTGAAGCTTTCTTT
few	.	TRBV29-1	TRBJ1-1	13	CSVEWLVGGEAFF	TGCAGCGTTGAATGGCTGGTGGGGGGCGAAGCTTTCTTT
.	.	TRBV4-1	TRBJ1-3	12	CASSQDGNTIYF	TGCGCCAGCAGCCAAGATGGGAACACCATATATTTT
.	.	TRBV5-1	TRBJ1-2	14	CASSFRPGDYGYTF	TGCGCCAGCAGCTTCAGACCAGGGGACTATGGCTACACCTTC
.	.	TRBV7-8	TRBJ2-4	15	CASSLGGGGENIQYF	TGTGCCAGCAGCTTAGGGGGTGGAGGCGAAAACATTCAGTACTTC
.	.	TRBV5-4	TRBJ1-6	14	CASSLADGNSPLHF	TGTGCCAGCAGCTTGGCCGACGGCAATTCACCCCTCCACTTT
.	TRBD1	TRBV27	TRBJ1-6	14	CASMSTGGISPLHF	TGTGCCAGCATGTCGACAGGGGGTATTTCACCCCTCCACTTT
.	TRBD1	TRBV7-8	TRBJ2-3	14	CASRLDRLTDTQYF	TGTGCCAGCAGGTTGGACAGGCTCACAGATACGCAGTATTTT
.	.	TRBV7-9	TRBJ1-4	12	CASSLIGSKLFF	TGTGCCAGCAGCTTAATCGGGAGTAAACTGTTTTTT
.	TRBD2	TRBV10-1	TRBJ2-3	15	CASSAGGLDTDTQYF	TGCGCCAGCAGTGCGGGGGGACTAGACACAGATACGCAGTATTTT
.	.	TRBV10-3	TRBJ2-7	14	CAISESVGVYEQYF	TGTGCCATCAGTGAGTCAGTGGGGGTATACGAGCAGTACTTC
.	.	TRBV29-1	TRBJ1-2	11	CSVQGDYGYTF	TGCAGCGTACAGGGAGACTATGGCTACACCTTC
.	.	TRBV19	TRBJ1-4	13	CASTPLSAEKLFF	TGTGCCAGTACCCCACTCTCGGCGGAAAAACTGTTTTTT